The rows below give T cell receptor beta chains drawn from one sample of a study of CD8+ T cells in alopecia areata. Produced via immunoSEQ multiplex PCR; TCRdb's table is partial and in-frame only. This table has approximately 280,000 clones, 58% appearing once. The material sequenced was CD4+ T cells sorted from blood, taken at week 24, from a patient treated with tofacitinib. The receptors stem from a human donor with alopecia areata. CDR3s leave out the opening cysteine and the closing phenylalanine or tryptophan.

v_gene	CDR3aa
TRBV5-4	ASSYRAGSSYNEQF
TRBV19	ASSPLDREQF
TRBV2	ASTEQVGSNEQF
TRBV5-1	ASSLAGGTDTQY
TRBV30	AWGTANTEAF
TRBV29-1	SVSVRDSDSPLH
TRBV30	ACQVGGQPQH
TRBV27	ASGLRRGNFDGYT
TRBV9	ASSGGSARKSEQF
TRBV11-2	ASSFGGGNQETQY
TRBV9	ASSVAPGGRSEAF
TRBV7-2	ASSFWPQPQH
TRBV7-2	ASSAGQEYYGYT
TRBV5-4	ASSLPALAGTDTQY
TRBV2	ASSLRTGLSAGELF
TRBV28	ASSLLIGSNQPQH
TRBV18	ASSPAGTAYNEQF
TRBV30	AGTGRFYGYT
TRBV13	ASKMNTEAF
TRBV29-1	SVEDSRRDEQY
TRBV27	ASSLWMAGGPKNIQY
TRBV6-1	AGSNWGVYEQY
TRBV27	ASRPTGQPANGYT
TRBV2	ASRGLHNEQF
TRBV2	ASSLGLASDEQF
TRBV10-3	AISTGGGKNEQF
TRBV25-1	ASRETGGNQPQH
TRBV10-3	AIRYSQGPGDNEQF
TRBV20-1	SARVGLVLY
TRBV15	ATSRDRVRSATNEKLF
TRBV30	AWSVKGGDTQY
TRBV15	ATSRGGTFANTGELF
TRBV27	ASSLNVGAEAF